The 32 T cell receptor beta chains below come from one sample, sequenced in a study of molecular identifiers for immune sequencing clone quantification. MiXCR, applied by TCRdb to the PCR reads, yields one record per CDR3 protein. Of about 640,000 distinct CDR3 sequences in the sample, about 20% were seen once. Specimen: naive CD8+ T cells from blood, with Jurkat cell RNA spiked in. Subset meaning: FACS-sorted CD8+CD4-CCR7+CD45RA+ naive T cells. The receptors were gathered from a human donor in good health. Some libraries in this study had Jurkat cell RNA spiked in.

Ten or more counts support this clonotype. The chain recombines TRBV19 with TRBJ2-1; a weak D match, TRBD2 (6 bases). Trimming removed 5 bases from V and 0 bases from J, with 8 bases in between. CDR3 length equals 14 residues. Germline assignment: CDR1 LNHDA and CDR2 SQIVND (reference sequence). The CDR3 loop is CASSPGDSYNEQFF. DNA for the CDR3: TGTGCCAGTAGTCCGGGGGACTCCTACAATGAGCAGTTCTTC.

This rearrangement joins TRBV30 to TRBJ2-2, with D possibly being TRBD1 (5 bases). Germline V gene sequence: CDR1 GTSNPN, CDR2 SVGIG (reference sequence). The CDR3 spans 13 residues. V shed 8 bases and J shed 6 bases, with 16 bases lying between them. The CDR3 loop reads CAATPTEAGELFF. Here the CDR3 DNA reads TGTGCCGCCACCCCGACAGAGGCCGGGGAGCTGTTTTTT.

This clonotype was seen only a few times. The chain has TRBV6-2 or TRBV6-3 and TRBJ2-3, with D perhaps TRBD1 (6 bases). The CDR3 is made up of 20 amino acids. Between the trimmed V and J ends, which lost 4 bases and 3 bases, there was a span of 29 bases. Germline V gene lookup returns CDR1 MNHEY and CDR2 SVGEGT. CDR3 DNA sequence: TGTGCCAGCAGTTTCCATATCACAGGGTCCAGCCCTTCTGAAACAGATACGCAGTATTTT. This gives the protein CASSFHITGSSPSETDTQYF.

This clonotype showed up many times. This chain links TRBV6-4 with TRBJ1-2; D uncertain. The CDR3 sequence is 13 residues long. Germline CDR1 reads MRHNA; CDR2 reads SNTAGT. V lost 3 bases and J 8 bases, leaving 13 bases between the germline ends. The CDR3 loop reads CASSEYGLGGYTF. Written as DNA, the CDR3 is TGTGCCAGCAGTGAATACGGTTTAGGAGGCTACACCTTC.

The chain uses TRBV5-1 and TRBJ2-1, with 10 nucleotides matching TRBD2. V lost 1 base and J lost 0; bases outside the gene matches: 7. Germline V CDR1 and CDR2: SGHRS, YFSETQ. The CDR3 totals 18 residues. The DNA of the CDR3 is TGCGCCAGCAGCTTGACTATGGCTAGCGGGAGCTCCTACAATGAGCAGTTCTTC. This gives the protein CASSLTMASGSSYNEQFF.

As concerns this clonotype: A much larger clone differs from this one at a single base, so this may be a read error. CDR3 amino acids: CATGPPLNTEAYF. DNA for the CDR3: TGTGCCACCGGCCCGCCCTTGAACACTGAAGCTTACTTT. The chain carries TRBV10-3 and TRBJ1-1; no clear D gene. The germline CDR1 and CDR2 sequences are ENHRY and SYGVKD. The CDR3 has 13 amino acids.

This clonotype has a count of ten or more. The V and J genes are TRBV20-1 and TRBJ2-7; 13 nucleotides agree with TRBD2. The CDR3 has 16 residues. Germline loops: CDR1 DFQATT, CDR2 SNEGSKA (reference sequence). The ends lost 6 bases at V and 4 bases at J; junction bases unmatched: 12. The CDR3 spells CSARGRTSGSLYEQYF. The CDR3 DNA reads as TGCAGTGCCCGCGGTAGGACTAGCGGGAGTTTATACGAGCAGTACTTC.

Comments on this clonotype: A single base separates this from a much larger clone, so it may be a read error. V gene TRBV7-9 combines with J gene TRBJ1-4; 8 nucleotides align to TRBD1. Germline V gene sequence: CDR1 SEHNR, CDR2 FQNEAQ (reference sequence). The CDR3 has 15 residues. V lost 4 bases and J lost 7; bases outside the gene matches: 8. CDR3 DNA: TGTGCCAGCAGCTCGATGGGACAGGCGGGTGAAAAACTGTTTTTT. This sequence encodes CASSSMGQAGEKLFF.

This clonotype appeared many times. The chain is built from TRBV28 and TRBJ2-7; 10 positions match TRBD2. Germline lookup yields CDR1 MDHEN and CDR2 SYDVKM. J was trimmed by 4 bases and V by 2 bases; bases with no gene match: 2. This CDR3 comprises 14 residues. CDR3 nucleotide sequence: TGTGCCAGCAGTTTACTAGCGGGGGATTACGAGCAGTACTTC. Its translation: CASSLLAGDYEQYF. Combining the CDR3 with reference TRBV28 and TRBJ2-7 gives the whole variable domain DVKVTQSSRYLVKRTGEKVFLECVQDMDHENMFWYRQDPGLGLRLIYFSYDVKMKEKGDIPEGYSVSREKKERFSLILESASTNQTSMYLCASSLLAGDYEQYFGPGTRLTVT.

This clonotype occurred many times. The rearrangement uses TRBV12-3 or TRBV12-4 and TRBJ1-1, with D tentatively TRBD1 (5 bases). The CDR3 loop spans 19 amino acids. V lost 4 bases to trimming and J lost 4 bases, with 28 bases between them. The CDR3 loop is CASSSPHLQGVRWGTEAFF. Written as DNA, the CDR3 is TGTGCCAGCAGTTCTCCCCACCTCCAGGGAGTTCGGTGGGGCACTGAAGCTTTCTTT.

Concerning this clonotype: Since a much larger clone is just one base distant, this may be a read error. The gene calls are TRBV4-3 and TRBJ1-4, with D possibly being TRBD1 (5 bases). V gave up 0 bases and J gave up 8 bases, with 13 bases separating them. This CDR3 contains 15 residues. The germline V gene encodes CDR1 LGHNA and CDR2 YSLEER. The CDR3 reads CASSQDSSSGEKLFF. The CDR3 DNA is TGCGCCAGCAGCCAAGATTCCAGCTCAGGGGAAAAACTGTTTTTT.

This clonotype came up many times. This chain links TRBV28 with TRBJ2-5, with D unresolved. Looked up from germline, CDR1 is MDHEN and CDR2 is SYDVKM. The CDR3 is 14 amino acids. Trimming took off 2 bases at V and 3 bases at J, with 10 bases between the two ends. The CDR3: CASSLITVEETQYF. The CDR3 nucleotides read TGTGCCAGCAGTTTAATTACAGTCGAAGAGACCCAGTACTTC.

For this clonotype: The missing conserved phenylalanine or tryptophan at the end of this CDR3 makes a read error likely. The V call is TRBV5-6, the J call TRBJ1-2; no definite D call. The V end lost 4 bases, the J end lost 2 bases, and 6 bases lay between the germline ends. CDR3 length equals 12 residues. Looked up from germline, CDR1 is SGHDT and CDR2 is YYEEEE. CDR3 region: CASSPSNYGYTS. The CDR3 region has the DNA TGTGCCAGCAGCCCGAGCAACTATGGCTACACCTCC.

This clonotype was counted at least ten times. The J gene is TRBJ1-1, the V gene TRBV6-5; D is undetermined. This CDR3 has 15 residues. Trimming cost V 2 bases and J 0 bases, with 10 bases left between them. Germline V CDR1 and CDR2: MNHEY, SVGAGI. The chain's CDR3 is CASSYSSAMNTEAFF. DNA of the CDR3: TGTGCCAGCAGTTACAGCAGCGCTATGAACACTGAAGCTTTCTTT.

This clonotype occurred many times. The chain has TRBV4-3 and TRBJ2-1, with a weak D call TRBD1 (5 bases). This CDR3 is built from 13 residues. Per the germline V gene, CDR1 is LGHNA and CDR2 is YSLEER. V lost 4 bases to trimming and J lost 9 bases, with 13 bases between them. Written as DNA, the CDR3 is TGCGCCAGCAGCCCTGCTAGGGGTATTGAGCAGTTCTTC. Protein product: CASSPARGIEQFF.

This clonotype has at least ten counts. The V call is TRBV27, the J call TRBJ1-5; possible D gene TRBD1, 5 bases. V shed 3 bases and J shed 2 bases, with 14 bases lying between them. CDR3 size: 16 residues. Germline CDR1 MNHEY, CDR2 SMNVEV (reference sequence). The DNA of the CDR3 is TGTGCCAGCAGTTTCGGTACAGGATACGGCAATCAGCCCCAGCATTTT. It encodes CASSFGTGYGNQPQHF.

With regard to this clonotype: This is likely a read error, given that the CDR3 carries no conserved phenylalanine or tryptophan at its end. The genes are TRBV12-3 or TRBV12-4 and TRBJ2-1; D remains unclear. The CDR3 is 12 residues long. The V end was cut by 6 bases, the J end by 6 bases, with 9 bases between. CDR3 in DNA: TGTGCCAGCAGCCCTGGTCCCAATGAGCAGTTCCTC. It codes for CASSPGPNEQFL.

The chain links TRBV11-2 to TRBJ2-7; a possible D gene is TRBD1 (6 bases). The CDR3 length is 15 residues. V was trimmed by 1 base and J by 4 bases, leaving 14 bases between them. Germline-derived CDR1 and CDR2 are SGHAT and FQNNGV. CDR3 sequence: CASSLGQAGVYEQYF. The DNA for the CDR3 is TGTGCCAGCAGCTTAGGCCAAGCAGGGGTATACGAGCAGTACTTC.

In this sample, this clonotype turned up many times. The V call is TRBV4-2, the J call TRBJ2-5, with D unresolved. V was trimmed by 1 base and J by 7 bases, leaving 7 bases between them. The CDR3 sequence is 12 residues long. The germline CDR1 and CDR2 sequences are LGHNA and YNFKEQ. This chain's CDR3 is CASSQGSRTQYF. The CDR3 DNA is TGTGCCAGCAGCCAAGGGTCGCGGACCCAGTACTTC.

The chain employs TRBV27 and TRBJ2-7; 7 positions agree with TRBD1. Germline V gene sequence: CDR1 MNHEY, CDR2 SMNVEV (reference sequence). CDR3 size: 17 residues. Trimming removed 0 bases from V and 0 bases from J; junction bases left unmatched: 8. CDR3 sequence (DNA): TGTGCCAGCAGTTTATCGACAGGGACCTATAGCTCCTACGAGCAGTACTTC. Translation: CASSLSTGTYSSYEQYF.

This clonotype was seen at least ten times. J is TRBJ1-1 and V is TRBV29-1, with D possibly being TRBD1 (5 bases). The CDR3 has 12 residues. Germline V lookup: CDR1 SQVTM, CDR2 ANQGSEA. With 6 bases removed from V and 1 base from J, the gap between germline ends came to 9 bases. The CDR3 DNA is TGCAGCGTGTCCCAGGGGAACACTGAAGCTTTCTTT. Its protein is CSVSQGNTEAFF.

This clonotype was recorded many times. V usage is TRBV9 and J usage is TRBJ2-1; 15 bases agree with TRBD2. Germline V gene data show CDR1 as SGDLS and CDR2 as YYNGEE. Unmatched junction bases numbered 8, after V lost 7 bases and J lost 9 bases. The CDR3 spans 15 residues. The CDR3 coding sequence is TGTGCCAGCTCCGAGGGACTAGCGGGGGGTACTGAGCAGTTCTTC. This gives the protein CASSEGLAGGTEQFF.

This clonotype has just a few counts. V is TRBV7-9 and J is TRBJ2-6; a possible D gene is TRBD2 (6 bases). There are 18 residues in the CDR3. V gave up 5 bases and J gave up 0 bases, with 17 bases separating them. Germline V gene data show CDR1 as SEHNR and CDR2 as FQNEAQ (reference sequence). The CDR3 bases are TGTGCCAGCAGCATCGAGGCGGGACTGGTCTCTGGGGCCAACGTCCTGACTTTC. Encoded protein: CASSIEAGLVSGANVLTF. The full variable domain, with the rest looked up from reference TRBV7-9 and TRBJ2-6, is DTGVSQNPRHKITKRGQNVTFRCDPISEHNRLYWYRQTLGQGPEFLTYFQNEAQLEKSRLLSDRFSAERPKGSFSTLEIQRTEQGDSAMYLCASSIEAGLVSGANVLTFGAGSRLTVL.

Note on this clonotype: It may be a read error: a sequence one base away is much more abundant. The chain links TRBV6-5 to TRBJ2-5, with 8 bases matching TRBD1. Germline V gives CDR1 MNHEY, CDR2 SVGAGI. The CDR3 sequence is 15 residues long. Trimming took 5 bases from V and 7 from J; bases not matched to a gene: 12. Written as DNA, the CDR3 is TGTGCCAGCAGTGGAACAGGGGGAAGTTTGGGGACCCAGTACTTC. It encodes CASSGTGGSLGTQYF.

This clonotype has just a few counts. The chain combines TRBV27 with TRBJ2-7, with no clear D. Deletions cut 3 bases from V and 0 bases from J, with 9 bases between. Germline V gene lookup returns CDR1 MNHEY and CDR2 SMNVEV (reference sequence). The CDR3 loop spans 14 amino acids. CDR3 protein: CASSFSSSSYEQYF. The CDR3 bases are TGTGCCAGCAGTTTTTCCAGCAGCTCCTACGAGCAGTACTTC.

In this sample, this clonotype turned up many times. CDR3: CASSLDRPGQIFSNQPQHF. CDR3 in DNA: TGTGCCAGCAGCTTAGATCGACCGGGACAGATATTTAGCAATCAGCCCCAGCATTTT. The chain uses TRBV7-2 and TRBJ1-5; 7 nucleotides match TRBD1. V lost 1 base, J lost 0 bases, and 12 bases stayed unmatched. Germline loops: CDR1 SGHTA, CDR2 FQGNSA. CDR3 length: 19 amino acids.

A note on this clonotype: The final CDR3 position lacks the conserved phenylalanine or tryptophan, pointing to a likely read error. This CDR3 reads CAWRDGSYTDTQYS. CDR3 coding DNA: TGTGCCTGGAGGGACGGATCTTACACAGATACGCAGTATTCT. This sequence joins TRBV30 and TRBJ2-3; no clear D gene. This CDR3 spans 14 amino acids. V was shortened by 3 bases and J by 2 bases, with 12 bases between the two germline ends. Germline CDR1 and CDR2: GTSNPN and SVGIG (reference sequence).

This clonotype was seen a few times. This chain links TRBV12-3 or TRBV12-4 with TRBJ2-1; 7 bases agree with TRBD1. The CDR3 covers 13 residues. The junction had 6 bases not matched to a gene; V was cut back by 6 bases and J by 7 bases. The chain's CDR3 is CASSEPTGNEQFF. CDR3 sequence (DNA): TGTGCCAGCAGCGAGCCGACAGGGAATGAGCAGTTCTTC.

This clonotype was detected only a few times. This chain uses TRBV25-1 with TRBJ1-2; no firm D call. V was shortened by 2 bases and J by 3 bases, with 13 bases between the two germline ends. CDR1 MGHDK and CDR2 SYGVNS come from the germline V gene. This CDR3 region has 15 residues. CDR3 residues: CASSEIGDNYYGYTF. CDR3 nucleotide sequence: TGTGCCAGCAGTGAAATAGGTGACAATTACTATGGCTACACCTTC.

This clonotype was picked up a small number of times. A much bigger clone sits one base away, suggesting this may be a read error. The gene calls are TRBV19 and TRBJ2-3; the match to TRBD1 covers 8 bases. This CDR3 is 16 amino acids long. Germline-derived CDR1 and CDR2 are LNHDA and SQIVND (reference sequence). V lost 11 bases and J lost 3; bases outside the gene matches: 16. The CDR3 reads CASSRGTGGSTDTQYF. In DNA, the CDR3 is TGTGCCTCAAGTAGGGGGACAGGTGGTTCGACAGATACGCAGTATTTT.

In this sample, this clonotype turned up many times. The chain carries TRBV7-9 and TRBJ2-7; maybe TRBD2 (5 bases). Trimming pared 6 bases from V and 5 bases from J, leaving 8 bases between. The CDR3 consists of 11 residues. Per germline, CDR1 SEHNR and CDR2 FQNEAQ (reference sequence). This CDR3 reads CASSDYNEQYF. CDR3 nucleotide sequence: TGTGCCAGCAGTGACTATAACGAGCAGTACTTC.

This clonotype was recorded a few times. The J gene is TRBJ2-5, the V gene TRBV7-9; the match to TRBD2 covers 7 bases. The V and J ends lost 1 base and 4 bases, in that order; junction bases with no gene match: 3. The germline V gene encodes CDR1 SEHNR and CDR2 FQNEAQ (reference sequence). There are 14 residues in the CDR3. The CDR3 protein is CASSLDWGGETQYF. DNA of the CDR3: TGTGCCAGCAGCTTAGACTGGGGGGGAGAGACCCAGTACTTC.